Included here is one T cell receptor (beta chain) sequence, with context. Allocation to cohorts depended on clinical history reported by the participants. This sample was taken from a study of blood T cell repertoires in COVID-19. Turning to the study itself: Two consecutive negative NP/OP PCR tests, clearance, or resolved symptoms defined Cohort 3 recovery. PBMCs, B-cell-depleted T cells, or T cells were the source of the cDNA or gDNA that made up the material.

CDR3 length: 11 residues. Trimming took 8 bases from V and 5 from J, leaving 6 bases between them. Sequencing used immunoSEQ multiplex PCR; TCRdb keeps in-frame clones, though not all of them. Of about 230,000 clones listed, roughly nine tenths are singletons. The V and J genes are TRBV12-3 or TRBV12-4 and TRBJ2-2, with D hard to call. The TCR sequence derives from a woman in her fifties or sixties in a cohort exposed to, infected with or recovered from COVID-19 (not recorded which). Sequencing input: PBMCs or T cells enriched from blood (not recorded which). The CDR3 loop is CASSQTGELFF. CDR3 DNA sequence: TGTGCCAGCTCCCAAACCGGGGAGCTGTTTTTT.